This record concerns one T cell receptor beta chain sequence. In the authors' methods: Reference gene primer amplification gave estimated nucleated cell counts. The table came from immunoSEQ multiplex PCR; TCRdb's copy has only in-frame clones and leaves some out. V, J and clone size reflect that table, while D and trimming were determined from the DNA. Found here are approximately 250,000 clones, 70% to 90% of them singletons; the top ten hold approximately 1%. These data come from a study of blood T cell repertoires in COVID-19. Whole-study context: Samples came from the United States, Italy and Spain, spanning acute and convalescent COVID-19. Sources were T cells, B-cell-depleted T cells, or PBMCs; the material itself was cDNA or gDNA.

Germline CDR1 reads MNHEY; CDR2 reads SVGAGI. Trimming left V 1 base short and J 1 base short, with 8 bases between. The CDR3 contains 16 residues. The sample comprised PBMCs or T cells enriched from blood (not recorded which). The chain links TRBV6-5 to TRBJ2-6; D is unresolved. The sequence came from a woman between 25 and 40 years old who had recovered from COVID-19. The CDR3 nucleotides are TGTGCCAGCAGTTACTTCATCGGTTCTGGGGCCAACGTCCTGACTTTC. Amino acids: CASSYFIGSGANVLTF.